Below, 9 T cell receptor beta chains from the same sample are listed, as sequenced in a study of T-cell memory formation after mild COVID-19. Using its own MiXCR run on the 5' RACE reads, TCRdb lists one record per CDR3 protein. Among 300,000 to 350,000 distinct CDR3 sequences listed, about 13% were seen once. Sequencing was carried out using PBMCs or a T cell subset sorted from them (not recorded which). All receptors come from a man aged 18 to 35 who had mild COVID-19 (a few samples of this study predate the infection). Cell type and time point are not known.

The chain employs TRBV6-6 and TRBJ1-2; tentatively, D is TRBD1 (5 bases). The CDR3 loop spans 15 amino acids. Germline-derived CDR1 and CDR2 are MNHNY and SVGAGI (reference sequence). V gave up 2 bases and J gave up 4 bases, with 14 bases separating them. CDR3 bases: TGTGCCAGCAGTTACCTCAGGGCCCCTTCCTATGGCTACACCTTC. Its protein is CASSYLRAPSYGYTF.

This chain joins TRBV20-1 and TRBJ2-2; 11 positions agree with TRBD2. Trimming removed 3 bases from V and 7 bases from J; junction bases left unmatched: 7. CDR3 length: 15 amino acids. The germline CDR1 and CDR2 sequences are DFQATT and SNEGSKA (reference sequence). CDR3 region: CSARWLAGGDGELFF. The CDR3 DNA reads TGCAGTGCTAGGTGGCTAGCGGGGGGTGACGGGGAGCTGTTTTTT.

The rearrangement links TRBV6-2 or TRBV6-3 to TRBJ2-3, with D perhaps being TRBD1 or TRBD2 (5 bases each). The V gene lost 2 bases and the J gene lost 0 bases, with 15 bases spanning the gap. CDR3 size: 17 residues. The V gene's germline CDR1 is MNHEY and CDR2 SVGEGT. In nucleotides, the CDR3 is TGTGCCAGCAGTTACGGGGACGGCGAACCTAGCACAGATACGCAGTATTTT. Its translation: CASSYGDGEPSTDTQYF.

The V call is TRBV11-2, the J call TRBJ2-3, with a weak D call TRBD2 (6 bases). V dropped 7 bases and J dropped 6 bases, with 20 bases sitting between them. CDR1 and CDR2 from the germline V gene are SGHAT and FQNNGV. The CDR3 extends over 15 amino acids. CDR3 amino acids: CASMDPGRVTDTQYF. CDR3 in DNA: TGTGCCAGCATGGACCCCGGGAGAGTCACTGATACGCAGTATTTT. Using reference TRBV11-2 and TRBJ2-3 for the parts outside the CDR3, the full variable domain is EAGVAQSPRYKIIEKRQSVAFWCNPISGHATLYWYQQILGQGPKLLIQFQNNGVVDDSQLPKDRFSAERLKGVDSTLKIQPAKLEDSAVYLCASMDPGRVTDTQYFGPGTRLTVL.

This clonotype was observed a few times. The J gene is TRBJ1-5, the V gene TRBV6-2 or TRBV6-3; the match to TRBD1 covers 12 bases. J gave up 0 bases and V 6 bases, and 9 bases lay outside the gene matches. Germline V gene sequence: CDR1 MNHEY, CDR2 SVGEGT. The CDR3 runs 18 residues. The CDR3 sequence: CASSPGTGGAGSNQPQHF. For the CDR3, the DNA is TGTGCCAGCAGCCCCGGGACAGGGGGCGCGGGTAGCAATCAGCCCCAGCATTTT.

The CDR3 nucleotides read TGTGCCAGTAGTATATGGGGGAATTATGGCTACACCTTC. It codes for CASSIWGNYGYTF. This rearrangement joins TRBV19 to TRBJ1-2; D possibly corresponds to TRBD1 (5 bases). The CDR3 runs to 13 residues. Germline loops: CDR1 LNHDA, CDR2 SQIVND (reference sequence). Trimming removed 2 bases at V and 5 bases at J, with 9 bases between. The complete variable domain, with remaining parts taken from reference TRBV19 and TRBJ1-2, reads DGGITQSPKYLFRKEGQNVTLSCEQNLNHDAMYWYRQDPGQGLRLIYYSQIVNDFQKGDIAEGYSVSREKKESFPLTVTSAQKNPTAFYLCASSIWGNYGYTFGSGTRLTVV.

This clonotype turned up a few times. The chain carries TRBV6-5 and TRBJ1-2; no clear D. Germline assignment: CDR1 MNHEY and CDR2 SVGAGI. The CDR3 is 13 amino acids. V lost 5 bases, J lost 4 bases, and 11 bases lay in between. The CDR3 nucleotides read TGTGCCAGCAGTCCCATGACCTCCTATGGCTACACCTTC. Protein product: CASSPMTSYGYTF.

In this sample, this clonotype turned up a few times. The rearrangement uses TRBV9 and TRBJ2-3; 11 nucleotides align to TRBD1. This CDR3 comprises 15 residues. V was clipped by 4 bases and J by 7 bases; unmatched bases: 8. Germline assignment: CDR1 SGDLS and CDR2 YYNGEE. The CDR3: CASSFRDRGTNTQYF. In DNA form, the CDR3 reads TGTGCCAGCAGCTTCCGGGACAGGGGGACAAATACGCAGTATTTT.

This clonotype was observed at least ten times. The chain combines TRBV6-6 with TRBJ1-3; tentative D call: TRBD1 (6 bases). Trimming pared 6 bases from V and 0 bases from J, leaving 9 bases between. The CDR3 has 14 residues. The germline V gene encodes CDR1 MNHNY and CDR2 SVGAGI (reference sequence). CDR3 DNA sequence: TGTGCCAGCAGGCCGGGACACTCTGGAAACACCATATATTTT. It is translated as CASRPGHSGNTIYF.